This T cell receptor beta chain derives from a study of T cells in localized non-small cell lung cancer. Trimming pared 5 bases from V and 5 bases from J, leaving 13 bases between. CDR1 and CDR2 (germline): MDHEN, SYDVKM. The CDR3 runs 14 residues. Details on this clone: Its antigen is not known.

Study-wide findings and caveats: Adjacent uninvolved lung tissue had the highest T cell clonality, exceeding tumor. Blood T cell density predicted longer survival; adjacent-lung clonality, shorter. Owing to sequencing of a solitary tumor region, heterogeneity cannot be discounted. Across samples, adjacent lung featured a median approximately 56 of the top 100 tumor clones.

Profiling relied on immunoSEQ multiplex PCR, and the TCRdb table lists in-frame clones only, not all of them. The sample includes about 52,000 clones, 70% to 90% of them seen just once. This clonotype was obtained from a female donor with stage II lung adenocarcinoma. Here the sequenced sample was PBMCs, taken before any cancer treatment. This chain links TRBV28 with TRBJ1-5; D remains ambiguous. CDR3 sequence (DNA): TGTGCCAGCAGTCGCCCCCCCAGCTATCAGCCCCAGCATTTT. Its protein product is CASSRPPSYQPQHF.